The clone carrying this T cell receptor (beta chain) has only one observation. Selected positively for CCR7 and CD45RO-negative, naive CD8 cells excluded terminally differentiated effector memory CD45RA+ cells. Data came from immunoSEQ multiplex PCR; TCRdb stores just in-frame clones and leaves some out. The sample carries roughly 1,800,000 clones, about 95% recorded once. This sample stems from a study of shared clonotypes between healthy human individuals. There are 15 residues in the CDR3. Deletions cut 0 bases from V and 2 bases from J, with 10 bases between. Germline CDR1 is LGHNA and CDR2 is YNFKEQ.

Specimen: naive CD8+ T cells sorted from blood. The rearrangement links TRBV4-2 to TRBJ2-5; the D gene is possibly TRBD1 (5 bases). The TCR sequence derives from a man aged 18 to 35 in good health. CDR3 nucleotides: TGTGCCAGCAGCCAAGAGCAGGGAAATCAAGAGACCCAGTACTTC. Its translation: CASSQEQGNQETQYF.